This paragraph reports one T cell receptor (beta chain). What it binds is not known. Only in-frame clones appear in the TCRdb table, and some are missing; sequencing was by immunoSEQ multiplex PCR. This sample carries tens of thousands of clones, approximately 95% of them seen once, and the ten largest clones take around 0.25%. This sample was taken from a study of graft-versus-host responses after intestinal transplantation. The clonotype was recovered from a human donor who was the organ donor for an intestinal transplant. The sequenced sample was unstimulated CD8+ T cells sorted from spleen or lymph node cells, obtained before transplant.

In nucleotides, the CDR3 is TGTGCCAGCAGCGCCGTGATGGGGTTGAACACTGAAGCTTTCTTT. This codes for CASSAVMGLNTEAFF. The chain combines TRBV9 with TRBJ1-1; D remains unclear. Germline values: CDR1 SGDLS, CDR2 YYNGEE. The CDR3 length is 15 residues. Trimming pared 3 bases from V and 0 bases from J, leaving 12 bases between.